This entry lists 17 T cell receptor beta chains sequenced from one sample in a study of cytomegalovirus exposure and HLA in healthy donors. Clones were sequenced by immunoSEQ multiplex PCR, and TCRdb holds only the in-frame ones, with some missing. The profile shows about 78,000 clones, roughly 95% of them singletons. Sequencing used PBMCs. These receptors were taken from a man aged 18 to 29 in good health and CMV-seropositive.

This rearrangement joins TRBV13 to TRBJ2-1; 8 bases line up with TRBD2. V shed 5 bases, J shed 3 bases, and the junction held 9 bases outside the gene matches. The V gene's germline CDR1 is PRHDT and CDR2 FYEKMQ (reference sequence). The CDR3 is 16 amino acids. CDR3 bases: TGTGCCAGCAGCCCCCGGGTAGCGGGGAACTACAATGAGCAGTTCTTC. Its translation is CASSPRVAGNYNEQFF.

V and J are TRBV9 and TRBJ2-7, with 7 nucleotides matching TRBD1. CDR1 is SGDLS and CDR2 is YYNGEE in the germline V gene. The CDR3 loop spans 16 amino acids. The V gene end was trimmed by 2 bases and the J gene end by 2 bases; junction bases not matched to a gene: 10. The CDR3 DNA reads as TGTGCCAGCAGCGTGGGGACAGATTCGAACCCCTACGAGCAGTACTTC. It specifies CASSVGTDSNPYEQYF. Filled out from reference TRBV9 and TRBJ2-7, the complete variable domain reads DSGVTQTPKHLITATGQRVTLRCSPRSGDLSVYWYQQSLDQGLQFLIQYYNGEERAKGNILERFSAQQFPDLHSELNLSSLELGDSALYFCASSVGTDSNPYEQYFGPGTRLTVT.

This clone was observed once. The genes are TRBV7-9 and TRBJ1-5, with TRBD1 matching over 8 bases. Per the germline V gene, CDR1 is SEHNR and CDR2 is FQNEAQ (reference sequence). CDR3 length equals 16 residues. The ends lost 4 bases at V and 3 bases at J; junction bases unmatched: 8. CDR3 DNA: TGTGCCAGCAGCTCCGACAGGGGCCCCATCAATCAGCCCCAGCATTTT. It codes for CASSSDRGPINQPQHF.

J is TRBJ1-1 and V is TRBV5-4; 8 nucleotides align to TRBD1. The V and J ends lost 4 bases and 3 bases, in that order; junction bases with no gene match: 5. Germline V gene data show CDR1 as SGHNT and CDR2 as YYREEE (reference sequence). The CDR3 has 14 amino acids. Here the CDR3 reads CASSERTGHTEAFF. The CDR3 nucleotides are TGTGCCAGCAGCGAACGGACAGGGCACACTGAAGCTTTCTTT.

The chain recombines TRBV30 with TRBJ2-3; tentatively, D is TRBD2 (6 bases). Trimming shortened V by 0 bases and J by 6 bases, and 10 bases separated the two germline ends. The CDR3 is made up of 13 amino acids. Germline V gene sequence: CDR1 GTSNPN, CDR2 SVGIG (reference sequence). DNA of the CDR3: TGTGCCTGGAGTGTAACGGGGAGGGATACGCAGTATTTT. Translation gives CAWSVTGRDTQYF.

This chain uses TRBV6-1 with TRBJ2-7, with 13 bases matching TRBD2. CDR1 and CDR2 from the germline V gene are MNHNS and SASEGT. The V segment lost 4 bases and the J segment 5 bases; nucleotides outside the gene matches: 2. CDR3 length: 14 residues. The CDR3 bases are TGTGCCAGCAGTGGCGGACTAGCGGGAGACGAGCAGTACTTC. It codes for CASSGGLAGDEQYF.

This chain links TRBV10-3 with TRBJ1-5; the D is unclear. The V gene's germline CDR1 is ENHRY and CDR2 SYGVKD. Trimming removed 6 bases at V and 1 base at J, with 7 bases between. The CDR3 spans 13 residues. The CDR3 DNA sequence: TGTGCCATCAGCCCCGGGAGCAATCAGCCCCAGCATTTT. This translates into CAISPGSNQPQHF.

The V and J genes are TRBV14 and TRBJ1-4; D is possibly TRBD1 (5 bases). Deletions cut 0 bases from V and 3 bases from J, with 23 bases between. The germline gives CDR1 SGHDN, CDR2 FVKESK. This CDR3 spans 20 amino acids. The DNA for the CDR3 is TGTGCCAGCAGCCAAGATGGGGTTTATGCACAGGAACGAGCTAATGAAAAACTGTTTTTT. This encodes CASSQDGVYAQERANEKLFF.

The V gene is TRBV2, the J gene TRBJ2-7; 8 bases map to TRBD1. CDR1 and CDR2 from the germline V gene are SNHLY and FYNNEI. V lost 4 bases to trimming and J lost 4 bases; unmatched junction nucleotides: 3. This CDR3 comprises 13 residues. CDR3 bases: TGTGCCAGCAGTGGGACAGGGAAGTACGAGCAGTACTTC. Protein sequence: CASSGTGKYEQYF.

The CDR3 is CASSGTGRSSYTF. The CDR3 DNA reads as TGTGCCAGCAGCGGAACCGGGAGATCAAGCTACACCTTC. The J gene is TRBJ1-2, the V gene TRBV7-9; D remains unclear. Germline CDR1 reads SEHNR; CDR2 reads FQNEAQ (reference sequence). Deletions cut 5 bases from V and 9 bases from J, with 16 bases between. There are 13 residues in the CDR3.

This clone was seen only once. The chain has TRBV4-1 and TRBJ2-6; no definite D call. The CDR3 length is 14 residues. CDR1 is MGHRA, CDR2 YSYEKL, per germline. Trimming took 4 bases from V and 2 from J, leaving 6 bases between them. The CDR3, as DNA: TGCGCCAGCAGCCCGGTCGCTGGGGCCAACGTCCTGACTTTC. Translated: CASSPVAGANVLTF.

The chain recombines TRBV7-2 with TRBJ2-3; weak D call: TRBD1 (6 bases). The V gene's germline CDR1 is SGHTA and CDR2 FQGNSA. V was cut by 4 bases and J by 6 bases, with 14 bases left in between. This CDR3 has 14 amino acids. The CDR3 here is CASSSGQPGDTQYF. CDR3 in DNA: TGTGCCAGCAGCTCCGGACAGCCTGGGGATACGCAGTATTTT.

V usage is TRBV19 and J usage is TRBJ2-4, with 13 positions matching TRBD2. After removal of 0 bases from V and 15 bases from J, the junction contained 17 bases not matched to a gene. Germline values: CDR1 LNHDA, CDR2 SQIVND (reference sequence). The CDR3 sequence is 18 residues long. CDR3 residues: CASSIDHSRTSGSWPVYF. The CDR3, as DNA: TGTGCCAGTAGTATAGATCATTCCCGGACTAGCGGGAGTTGGCCTGTGTACTTC.

The chain links TRBV5-4 to TRBJ2-7; 14 nucleotides align to TRBD2. From germline, CDR1 is SGHNT and CDR2 YYREEE (reference sequence). The CDR3 totals 15 residues. The V and J ends lost 4 bases and 6 bases, in that order; junction bases with no gene match: 6. The CDR3 coding sequence is TGTGCCAGCAGCCCGGGACTAGCGGGAGTTGGCGAGCAGTACTTC. Its protein product is CASSPGLAGVGEQYF.

The chain is built from TRBV5-4 and TRBJ2-6, with D unclear. The CDR3 is made up of 15 amino acids. Germline V gene data show CDR1 as SGHNT and CDR2 as YYREEE (reference sequence). The V end lost 4 bases, the J end lost 4 bases, and 12 bases lay between the germline ends. For the CDR3, the DNA is TGTGCCAGCAGCCCTGGGCCTGCCGGGGCCAACGTCCTGACTTTC. Amino acid sequence: CASSPGPAGANVLTF.

This clone was observed a single time. The chain links TRBV5-6 to TRBJ1-5, with 7 bases matching TRBD1. V dropped 5 bases and J dropped 4; count of bases not matched to a gene: 3. The CDR3 contains 13 residues. CDR1 and CDR2 from the germline V gene are SGHDT and YYEEEE. CDR3: CASSGQENQPQHF. The CDR3 DNA is TGTGCCAGCAGTGGACAGGAGAATCAGCCCCAGCATTTT.

The rearrangement uses TRBV7-2 and TRBJ2-5; D is unresolved. The CDR3 has 15 amino acids. The V end was cut by 0 bases, the J end by 0 bases, with 8 bases between. Germline V gene sequence: CDR1 SGHTA, CDR2 FQGNSA. The CDR3 region is CASSLAGLDQETQYF. The CDR3 nucleotides are TGTGCCAGCAGCTTAGCAGGCCTAGACCAAGAGACCCAGTACTTC.